These T cell receptor beta chains were read from a single sample in a study of blood T cell repertoires in COVID-19. The repertoire was sequenced with immunoSEQ multiplex PCR; TCRdb's copy has only in-frame clones and lacks some. This table has 60,000 to 85,000 clones, around nine tenths appearing once. The sequenced sample consisted of peripheral blood. The receptors were gathered from a man aged 45-65 years with acute or convalescent COVID-19. CDR3s include the opening cysteine and the closing phenylalanine or tryptophan. D genes are given only for firm matches. Clone size is stated in some rows and not others, as once, few, many or a class when expanded.

d_gene	v_gene	len	abundance	j_gene	CDR3nt	CDR3aa
NA	TRBV6-5	16	NA	TRBJ2-5	TGTGCCAGCAGTTACGAGGGCGCGGGGTCCCAAGAGACCCAGTACTTC	CASSYEGAGSQETQYF
NA	TRBV18	14	NA	TRBJ2-7	TGTGCCAGCTCACCTGCCAGCGAGGCCTACGAGCAGTACTTC	CASSPASEAYEQYF
NA	TRBV24-1	14	NA	TRBJ1-5	TGTGCCACCAGTGAACCGGGGTACAATCAGCCCCAGCATTTT	CATSEPGYNQPQHF
TRBD2	TRBV7-2	16	NA	TRBJ2-1	TGTGCCAGCAGCTTAGAGACTAGCGCGCCCTTCAATGAGCAGTTCTTC	CASSLETSAPFNEQFF
NA	TRBV18	17	NA	TRBJ2-1	TGTGCCAGCTCACCACGAAGTGAGTTACGGTCCTACAATGAGCAGTTCTTC	CASSPRSELRSYNEQFF
TRBD1	TRBV7-8	15	NA	TRBJ1-4	TGTGCCAGCAGCTTAGAGACAGGGGCTAATGAAAAACTGTTTTTT	CASSLETGANEKLFF
NA	TRBV7-8	15	NA	TRBJ2-1	TGTGCCAGCAGCTTAGGGCGCGGGATGTACAATGAGCAGTTCTTC	CASSLGRGMYNEQFF
TRBD1	TRBV6-6	15	NA	TRBJ1-5	TGTGCCAGCAGTTCCCGGACAGGGAATTATCAGCCCCAGCATTTT	CASSSRTGNYQPQHF
TRBD1	TRBV9	16	NA	TRBJ1-1	TGTGCCAGCAGCGTAGGACAGGGGAGAGTGAACACTGAAGCTTTCTTT	CASSVGQGRVNTEAFF
TRBD1	TRBV19	14	NA	TRBJ1-5	TGTGCCAGTAGTATCTTCTTACAGGGGTCGCCCCAGCATTTT	CASSIFLQGSPQHF
NA	TRBV19	13	NA	TRBJ1-5	TGTGCCAGTAGTGAGGGTCCGGGTCAGCCCCAGCATTTT	CASSEGPGQPQHF
NA	TRBV18	13	NA	TRBJ1-1	TGTGCCAGCTCACTGTCACAGGACACTGAAGCTTTCTTT	CASSLSQDTEAFF
NA	TRBV5-1	16	NA	TRBJ2-3	TGCGCCAGCAGCTTGGTAGGGAGGCAGAGCACAGATACGCAGTATTTT	CASSLVGRQSTDTQYF
TRBD1	TRBV6-4	14	NA	TRBJ1-2	TGTGCCAGCAGAGCCGGGACAGGGAACTATGGCTACACCTTC	CASRAGTGNYGYTF
TRBD2	TRBV2	15	NA	TRBJ2-1	TGTGCCAGCAGTGCGGGACTAGCGGGCTACAATGAGCAGTTCTTC	CASSAGLAGYNEQFF
TRBD1	TRBV19	15	NA	TRBJ1-5	TGTGCCAGTACACTCCAGGGGGCTAGCAATCAGCCCCAGCATTTT	CASTLQGASNQPQHF
TRBD1	TRBV28	15	few	TRBJ2-5	TGTGCCAGCAGGTCCGGTGGACAGGCCCAAGAGACCCAGTACTTC	CASRSGGQAQETQYF
TRBD2	TRBV19	15	NA	TRBJ2-1	TGTGCCAGTTCTTTGGCGGGGGGCCCTTACAATGAGCAGTTCTTC	CASSLAGGPYNEQFF
TRBD1	TRBV9	16	NA	TRBJ1-1	TGTGCCAGCAGCGGCGAGGACAGGTCAAACCCCACTGAAGCTTTCTTT	CASSGEDRSNPTEAFF
NA	TRBV7-8	14	NA	TRBJ1-1	TGTGCCAGCAGCTTAGTGTCTGTGAACACTGAAGCTTTCTTT	CASSLVSVNTEAFF
NA	TRBV11-2	14	NA	TRBJ1-1	TGTGCCAGCAGCTTAGTGTCAGGGAACACTGAAGCTTTCTTT	CASSLVSGNTEAFF
NA	TRBV2	13	NA	TRBJ1-5	TGTGCCAGCATGGTAGAGCTCCAGGAGCCCCAGCATTTT	CASMVELQEPQHF
TRBD1	TRBV7-2	17	NA	TRBJ2-7	TGTGCCAGCAGCGTCCCGGGACAGGGCGATTTGTCCTACGAGCAGTACTTC	CASSVPGQGDLSYEQYF
NA	TRBV19	13	NA	TRBJ2-1	TGTGCCAGTAGTATGACAGACTACAATGAGCAGTTCTTC	CASSMTDYNEQFF
TRBD1	TRBV20-1	16	NA	TRBJ1-5	TGCAGTGCAAGTTACAGGGGGCTGGATAGCAATCAGCCCCAGCATTTT	CSASYRGLDSNQPQHF
NA	TRBV6-2/TRBV6-3	14	NA	TRBJ1-5	TGTGCCAGCAGTCGCACTAGGCAAGGGCAGCCCCAGCATTTT	CASSRTRQGQPQHF
TRBD1	TRBV7-9	14	NA	TRBJ2-2	TGTGCCAGCAGCTTAGACAGGGGGACCGGGGAGCTGTTTTTT	CASSLDRGTGELFF
TRBD1	TRBV2	15	NA	TRBJ1-4	TGTGCCAGCAGCGCCGAACAGGGGTTTGATGAAAAACTGTTTTTT	CASSAEQGFDEKLFF
NA	TRBV18	14	NA	TRBJ2-1	TGTGCCAGCTCACCCATAAGTTCAGGGGCTGAGCAGTTCTTC	CASSPISSGAEQFF
NA	TRBV5-1	15	NA	TRBJ2-7	TGCGCCAGCAGCTCGGGGATGGGACATACCTACGAGCAGTACTTC	CASSSGMGHTYEQYF
TRBD2	TRBV30	14	NA	TRBJ2-5	TGTGCCTGGAGTGTAGTAGCGGGAGGTGAGACCCAGTACTTC	CAWSVVAGGETQYF
NA	TRBV12-3/TRBV12-4	13	NA	TRBJ2-3	TGTGCCAGCAGTTTACGGGTTCCGGATACGCAGTATTTT	CASSLRVPDTQYF
TRBD2	TRBV13	19	NA	TRBJ2-3	TGTGCCAGCAGCTCCCTGACTAGCGGGGGAGTCCCTAGCACAGATACGCAGTATTTT	CASSSLTSGGVPSTDTQYF
TRBD1	TRBV6-5	14	NA	TRBJ1-2	TGTGCCAGCATCTCGGGACAGAATCCCTATGGCTACACCTTC	CASISGQNPYGYTF
NA	TRBV10-3	16	NA	TRBJ2-6	TGTGCCATCCGCCCGACAGGCCCCCCTGGGGCCAACGTCCTGACTTTC	CAIRPTGPPGANVLTF
NA	TRBV3-1/TRBV3-2	14	NA	TRBJ1-2	TGTGCCAGCAGCCAAGATCGAGGGACTTATGGCTACACCTTC	CASSQDRGTYGYTF